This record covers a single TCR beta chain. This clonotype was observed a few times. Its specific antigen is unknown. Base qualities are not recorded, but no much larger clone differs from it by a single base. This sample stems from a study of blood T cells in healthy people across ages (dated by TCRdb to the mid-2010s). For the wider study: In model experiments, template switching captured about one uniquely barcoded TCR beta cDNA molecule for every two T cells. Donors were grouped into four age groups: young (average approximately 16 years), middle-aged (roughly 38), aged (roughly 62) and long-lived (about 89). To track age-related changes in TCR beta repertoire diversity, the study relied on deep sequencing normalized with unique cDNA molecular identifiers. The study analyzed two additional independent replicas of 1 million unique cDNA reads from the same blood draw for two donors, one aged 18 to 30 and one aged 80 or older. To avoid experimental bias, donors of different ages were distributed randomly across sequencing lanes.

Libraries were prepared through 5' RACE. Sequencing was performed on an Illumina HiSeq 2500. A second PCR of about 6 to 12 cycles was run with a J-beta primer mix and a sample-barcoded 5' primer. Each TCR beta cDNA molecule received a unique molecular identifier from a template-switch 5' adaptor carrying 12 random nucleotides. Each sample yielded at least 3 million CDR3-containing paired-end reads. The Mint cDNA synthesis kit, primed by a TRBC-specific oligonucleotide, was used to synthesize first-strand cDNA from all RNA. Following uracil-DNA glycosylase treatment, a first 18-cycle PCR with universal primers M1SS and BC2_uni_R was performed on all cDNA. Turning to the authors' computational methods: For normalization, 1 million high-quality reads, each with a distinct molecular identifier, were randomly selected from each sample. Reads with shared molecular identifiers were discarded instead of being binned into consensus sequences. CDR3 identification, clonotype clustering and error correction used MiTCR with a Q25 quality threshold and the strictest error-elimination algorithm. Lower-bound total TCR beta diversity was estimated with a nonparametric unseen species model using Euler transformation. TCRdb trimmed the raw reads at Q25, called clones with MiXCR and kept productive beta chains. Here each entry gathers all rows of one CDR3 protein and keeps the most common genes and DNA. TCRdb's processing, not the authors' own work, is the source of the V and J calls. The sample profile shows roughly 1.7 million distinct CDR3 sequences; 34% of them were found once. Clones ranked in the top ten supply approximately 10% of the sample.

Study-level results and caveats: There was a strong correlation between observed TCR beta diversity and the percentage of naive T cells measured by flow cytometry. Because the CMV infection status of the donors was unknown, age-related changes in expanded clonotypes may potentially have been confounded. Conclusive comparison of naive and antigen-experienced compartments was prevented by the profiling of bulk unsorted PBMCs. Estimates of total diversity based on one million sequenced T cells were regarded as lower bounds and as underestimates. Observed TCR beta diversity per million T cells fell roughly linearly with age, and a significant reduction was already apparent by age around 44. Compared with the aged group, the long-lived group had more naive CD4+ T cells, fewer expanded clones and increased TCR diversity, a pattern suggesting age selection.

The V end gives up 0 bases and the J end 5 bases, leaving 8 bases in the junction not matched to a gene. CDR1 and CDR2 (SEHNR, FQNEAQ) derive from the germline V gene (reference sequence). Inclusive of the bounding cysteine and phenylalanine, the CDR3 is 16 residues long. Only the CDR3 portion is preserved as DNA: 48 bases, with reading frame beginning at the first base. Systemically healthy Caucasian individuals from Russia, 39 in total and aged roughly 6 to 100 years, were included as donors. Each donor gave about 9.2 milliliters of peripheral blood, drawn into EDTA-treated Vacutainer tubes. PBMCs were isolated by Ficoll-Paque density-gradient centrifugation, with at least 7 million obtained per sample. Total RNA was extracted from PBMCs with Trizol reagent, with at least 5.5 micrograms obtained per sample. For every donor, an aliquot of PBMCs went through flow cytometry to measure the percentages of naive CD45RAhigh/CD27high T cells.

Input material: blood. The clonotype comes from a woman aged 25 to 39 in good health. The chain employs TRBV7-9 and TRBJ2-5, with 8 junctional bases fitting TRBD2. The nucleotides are TGTGCCAGCAGCTTAGCAGCGGGGGAGCCGGGGGAGACCCAGTACTTC. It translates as CASSLAAGEPGETQYF.